This paragraph covers one T cell receptor (beta chain) sequence. Its target antigen remains unknown. No base-level quality is on record; no much larger clone is a single base apart. The donors were healthy, HIV-negative adults with no recently reported acute infections or vaccinations. Every donor was a Caucasian adult residing in Nashville, Tennessee, USA. CD4+ T cells were enriched by magnetic negative selection, after which naive cells were positively selected on CD45RA and the negative fraction was taken as the memory subset. After blood collection by leukapheresis, PBMCs were isolated using Ficoll-Histopaque density gradient centrifugation and then cryopreserved in the vapor phase of liquid nitrogen. Purity and quantity of every magnetically sorted T cell population were checked by analytical flow cytometry. Genomic DNA was isolated from each sorted fraction and quantified by UV absorbance on a Nanodrop 2000c.

This record comes from a study of shared clonotypes between healthy human individuals (TCRdb year 2020). About the investigation overall: The cohort included three men and a couple of women between 18 and 49 years of age. For each donor, CD4 naive and CD4 memory were each run on three plates, CD8 naive on two plates, and CD8 memory on one plate. To estimate repertoire size and how much clonotype sharing occurs between individuals, the study deeply sequenced the blood TCR repertoires of roughly 5 healthy adults. Different laboratories and diverse techniques were used to prepare libraries and sequence TCR repertoires, to increase sequencing depth and limit assay-specific biases. Each donor's leukapheresis produced roughly between about 0.8 and 8.9 billion PBMCs.

Points the paper makes about the study in general: Rarefaction of sorted-subset datasets indicated incomplete sequencing despite the large sequencing depth. Larger estimated clonotype richness was generally found for naive subsets than for memory subsets. When several donors were compared, the shared fraction of clonotypes was about 5.5% for naive CD4, 3.5% for naive CD8, 2.3% for memory CD4, and approximately 0.4% for memory CD8. Compared with non-shared clonotypes, clonotypes shared by all four sorted-subset donors had higher generation probabilities. Based on pairwise subsampling, the degree of clonotype sharing among donors was expected to be affected by sequencing depth. Only blood was sampled, and tissue TCR repertoires likely differ from those in blood. The small number of donors limited the genetic and exposure-history diversity represented.

TCR CDR3 regions were amplified from genomic DNA by multiplex PCR using the deep immunoSEQ assay. Genomic DNA extracted from each cell subset was distributed evenly over all wells of several immunoSEQ 96-well plates, and each plate served as one replicate. For sorted subsets, each replicate PCR was loaded with approximately 190 ng genomic DNA, equivalent to 32,000 or so T cell genomes. The purified libraries were quantified using a Qubit 3.0 fluorometer, sized with a Bioanalyzer 2100, and then quantified again using the KAPA Library Quantification kit. Every immunoSEQ 96-well plate was sequenced on a separate single-read 150-cycle Illumina NextSeq 550 flow cell. The paper's processing steps were these. The immunoSEQ output contained only junctional sequences without quality scores, so filtering could not match that applied to full-length reads. Sequences were annotated with PyIR, a Python wrapper for IgBLAST v1.9, and V/J genes and CDR3 were assigned using IMGT germline references. Reads with weak V/J assignments (E-value above 1e-6), missing CDR3, stop codons, out-of-frame junctions, or ambiguous translated residues were removed. V3J clonotypes were defined as sequences sharing an identical inferred V gene, J gene, and CDR3 amino acid sequence. Percentage overlap between repertoires was computed as shared unique clonotypes divided by the size of the smaller repertoire. Repertoire richness was assessed with RTK rarefaction, the Chao1 estimator, and Recon v2.1 estimates of unobserved clonotypes. For all TCRbeta clonotypes obtained by the gDNA method from four donors, generation probabilities were computed with OLGA. TCRdb mirrors the immuneACCESS table, restricted to in-frame sequences. Some clones are absent from its copies; in checked studies, under half trace to an unresolved V gene, and the reason for the others is unknown. V and J calls and clone size are those listed in that table; D and trimming were worked out from the DNA. The sample has some 2.4 million clones on record, 93% of them singletons. The top ten clones comprise approximately 0.35% of the sample.

The germline V gene specifies LGHNT as CDR1 and FRNRAP as CDR2. The junction shows trimming of 3 bases on V and 8 bases on J, and the gene matches do not reach 4 bases of it. The CDR3 runs 14 residues from the cysteine to the phenylalanine. The kept DNA is CDR3 alone, 42 bases in frame from the first base. This sequence uses TRBV12-5 and TRBJ2-1; 10 junctional bases match TRBD2. Sequenced sample: naive CD4+ T cells from PBMCs. The sample's cell subset or site label, decoded: CD45RA+ positively selected. This sequence was found in a young man in good health. Some clones in this sample may be carry-over from other donors' samples. The nucleotide sequence is TGTGCTAGTGGTTTTGGGACTAGCGCCTATGAGCAGTTCTTC. The resulting protein is CASGFGTSAYEQFF.